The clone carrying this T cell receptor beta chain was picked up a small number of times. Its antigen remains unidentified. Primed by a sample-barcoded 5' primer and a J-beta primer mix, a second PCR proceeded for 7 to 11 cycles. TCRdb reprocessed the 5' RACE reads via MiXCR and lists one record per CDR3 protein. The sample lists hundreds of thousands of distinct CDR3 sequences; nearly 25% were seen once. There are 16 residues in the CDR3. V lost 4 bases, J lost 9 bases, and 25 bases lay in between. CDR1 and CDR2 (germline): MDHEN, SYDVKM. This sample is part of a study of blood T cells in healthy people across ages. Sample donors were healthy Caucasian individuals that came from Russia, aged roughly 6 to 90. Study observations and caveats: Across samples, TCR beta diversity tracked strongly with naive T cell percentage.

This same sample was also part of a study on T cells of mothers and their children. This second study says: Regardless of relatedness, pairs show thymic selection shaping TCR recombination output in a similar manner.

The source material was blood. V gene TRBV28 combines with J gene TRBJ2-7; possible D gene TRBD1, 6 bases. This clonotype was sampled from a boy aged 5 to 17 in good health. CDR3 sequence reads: CASSWRTGSTKGVQYF. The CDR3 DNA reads TGTGCCAGCAGTTGGCGAACAGGGTCCACGAAGGGGGTGCAGTACTTC.